The rows below give T cell receptor beta chains drawn from one sample of a study of blood T cell repertoires in COVID-19. Clones were sequenced by immunoSEQ multiplex PCR, and TCRdb holds only the in-frame ones, with some missing. The sample lists approximately 170,000 clones, more than 65% seen once, with 9.5% to 13% in the top ten. The specimen was peripheral blood. The source is a man in his 70s with active or convalescent COVID-19. Both conserved end residues are part of each CDR3. D genes are given only for firm matches. The size field is filled for only some rows; it gives once, few, many or a size class.

D: -; V: TRBV19; size: -; J: TRBJ1-5; CDR3: CASRDTNQPQHF; DNA: TGTGCCAGCAGGGACACGAATCAGCCCCAGCATTTT
D: -; V: TRBV28; size: -; J: TRBJ1-4; CDR3: CASSLGGQTTEKLFF; DNA: TGTGCCAGCAGTTTAGGCGGACAGACTACTGAAAAACTGTTTTTT
D: TRBD1; V: TRBV5-1; size: -; J: TRBJ1-6; CDR3: CASSLRGQGFGNSPLHF; DNA: TGCGCCAGCAGCTTACGGGGACAGGGGTTCGGTAATTCACCCCTCCACTTT
D: -; V: TRBV18; size: -; J: TRBJ1-5; CDR3: CASSQAGYYQPQHF; DNA: TGTGCCAGCTCACAGGCAGGGTATTATCAGCCCCAGCATTTT
D: TRBD1; V: TRBV19; size: -; J: TRBJ1-1; CDR3: CASSMGTGAPFTAFF; DNA: TGTGCCAGTAGTATGGGGACAGGCGCTCCCTTTACGGCTTTCTTT
D: TRBD1; V: TRBV18; size: -; J: TRBJ1-4; CDR3: CASSPTLDRVNEKLFF; DNA: TGTGCCAGCTCACCTACACTCGACAGGGTCAATGAAAAACTGTTTTTT
D: -; V: TRBV3-1/TRBV3-2; size: -; J: TRBJ2-7; CDR3: CASSSRGSLFHYEQYF; DNA: TGTGCCAGCAGCTCCCGGGGTAGCCTGTTTCACTACGAGCAGTACTTC
D: TRBD1; V: TRBV6-6; size: -; J: TRBJ1-2; CDR3: CASSYSDREDGYTF; DNA: TGTGCCAGCAGTTACTCAGACAGGGAAGATGGCTACACCTTC
D: TRBD2; V: TRBV3-1/TRBV3-2; size: -; J: TRBJ2-7; CDR3: CASSQSWDYGEQYF; DNA: TGTGCCAGCAGCCAGAGTTGGGACTATGGTGAGCAGTACTTC
D: TRBD2; V: TRBV7-2; size: once; J: TRBJ2-7; CDR3: CASSPRFSGFTYEQYF; DNA: TGTGCCAGCAGCCCCCGGTTTAGCGGGTTCACCTACGAGCAGTACTTC
D: TRBD2; V: TRBV19; size: -; J: TRBJ2-3; CDR3: CASSIVASGGPHTDTQYF; DNA: TGTGCCAGTAGTATAGTGGCTAGCGGGGGCCCACACACAGATACGCAGTATTTT
D: TRBD2; V: TRBV5-4; size: -; J: TRBJ2-1; CDR3: CASSLGRGGYNEQFF; DNA: TGTGCCAGCAGCTTGGGTCGCGGGGGCTACAATGAGCAGTTCTTC
D: -; V: TRBV6-4; size: -; J: TRBJ1-2; CDR3: CASSVSEGFGYTF; DNA: TGTGCCAGCAGTGTCTCTGAGGGATTTGGCTACACCTTC
D: -; V: TRBV5-5; size: -; J: TRBJ2-6; CDR3: CASSITVSGANVLTF; DNA: TGTGCCAGCAGCATTACAGTCTCTGGGGCCAACGTCCTGACTTTC
D: -; V: TRBV28; size: -; J: TRBJ1-1; CDR3: CASSWGPGGGQTEAFF; DNA: TGTGCCAGCAGTTGGGGCCCTGGGGGGGGGCAAACTGAAGCTTTCTTT
D: -; V: TRBV10-2; size: -; J: TRBJ1-5; CDR3: CASSEVGNQPQHF; DNA: TGCGCCAGCAGTGAGGTAGGCAATCAGCCCCAGCATTTT
D: TRBD2; V: TRBV27; size: -; J: TRBJ2-7; CDR3: CASSPRTSYSYEQYF; DNA: TGTGCCAGCAGTCCCCGGACTAGTTATTCCTACGAGCAGTACTTC
D: TRBD1; V: TRBV11-3; size: -; J: TRBJ2-5; CDR3: CASSLGGNRGRETQYF; DNA: TGTGCCAGCAGCTTAGGCGGTAACAGGGGAAGAGAGACCCAGTACTTC
D: -; V: TRBV5-4; size: -; J: TRBJ1-3; CDR3: CASSLEGTNGNTIYF; DNA: TGTGCCAGCAGCTTGGAGGGGACAAACGGAAACACCATATATTTT
D: -; V: TRBV4-1; size: -; J: TRBJ2-4; CDR3: CASSLYSLAKNIQYF; DNA: TGCGCCAGCAGCCTTTACAGCCTAGCCAAAAACATTCAGTACTTC
D: -; V: TRBV19; size: once; J: TRBJ1-6; CDR3: CASSIKSYNSPLHF; DNA: TGTGCCAGTAGTATAAAATCTTATAATTCACCCCTCCACTTT
D: TRBD1; V: TRBV7-8; size: once; J: TRBJ1-3; CDR3: CASSWGTGVGSGNTIYF; DNA: TGTGCCAGCAGCTGGGGCACAGGGGTTGGTTCTGGAAACACCATATATTTT
D: -; V: TRBV18; size: -; J: TRBJ2-7; CDR3: CASSPSASGTTYEQYF; DNA: TGTGCCAGCTCACCATCCGCCTCTGGGACAACCTACGAGCAGTACTTC